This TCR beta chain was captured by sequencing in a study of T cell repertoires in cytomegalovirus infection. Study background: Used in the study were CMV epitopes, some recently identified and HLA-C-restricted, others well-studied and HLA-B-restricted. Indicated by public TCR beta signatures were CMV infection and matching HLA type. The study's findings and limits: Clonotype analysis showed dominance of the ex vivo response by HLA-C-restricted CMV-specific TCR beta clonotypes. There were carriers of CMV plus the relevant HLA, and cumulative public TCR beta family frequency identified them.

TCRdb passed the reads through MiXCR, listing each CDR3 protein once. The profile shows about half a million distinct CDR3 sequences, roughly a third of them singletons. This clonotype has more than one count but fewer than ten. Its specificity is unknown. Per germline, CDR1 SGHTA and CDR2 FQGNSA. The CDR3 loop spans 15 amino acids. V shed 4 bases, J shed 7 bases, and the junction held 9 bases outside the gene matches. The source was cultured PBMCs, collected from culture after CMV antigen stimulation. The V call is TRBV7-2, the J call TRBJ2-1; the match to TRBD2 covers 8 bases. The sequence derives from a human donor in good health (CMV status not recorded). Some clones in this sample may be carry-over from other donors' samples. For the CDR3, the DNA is TGTGCCAGCAGCTCCACCCTGGGCGGGAGGAATGAGCAGTTCTTC. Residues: CASSSTLGGRNEQFF.